The 11 T cell receptor beta chains presented below share a single source sample, sequenced in a study of cytomegalovirus exposure and HLA in healthy donors. The PCR used 60 Vbeta and 13 Jbeta primers. Assay used: immunoSEQ multiplex PCR; TCRdb lists only in-frame clones, some missing. The table shows about 160,000 clones, with about 75% occurring only once. Specimen: PBMCs. These receptors originate from a man aged 18 to 29 in good health and CMV-seronegative.

The count of this clone is one. The chain employs TRBV7-2 and TRBJ2-5; tentative D call: TRBD2 (5 bases). The CDR3 runs 11 residues. V lost 3 bases, J lost 7 bases, and 6 bases lay in between. Germline assignment: CDR1 SGHTA and CDR2 FQGNSA. This CDR3 reads CASSFGGTQYF. The DNA for the CDR3 is TGTGCCAGCAGCTTCGGAGGGACCCAGTACTTC.

Remarks on this clone: A junction boundary mismatches the germline segment, possibly from a read error. The J gene is TRBJ2-7, the V gene TRBV27, with 14 bases that match TRBD2. Germline CDR1 reads MNHEY; CDR2 reads SMNVEV (reference sequence). The CDR3 contains 15 residues. CDR3 protein: CASSSGLAGVYEQYF. CDR3 coding DNA: TGTGCCAGCAGTTCGGGACTAGCGGGAGTCTACGAGCAATACTTC.

This clone was picked up one time. The chain carries TRBV7-2 and TRBJ1-2; TRBD1 aligns across 8 bases. Germline lookup yields CDR1 SGHTA and CDR2 FQGNSA. Trimming took 4 bases from V and 8 from J; bases not matched to a gene: 9. This CDR3 spans 14 amino acids. The CDR3 DNA sequence: TGTGCCAGCAGCTCTCTATGGACAGGGAAAGGCTACACCTTC. It codes for CASSSLWTGKGYTF.

The chain combines TRBV6-5 with TRBJ1-1, with D maybe TRBD1 (5 bases). Germline values: CDR1 MNHEY, CDR2 SVGAGI. Deletions cut 7 bases from V and 7 bases from J, with 19 bases between. The CDR3 is made up of 14 amino acids. CDR3 protein: CASTPPGGELEAFF. The CDR3 nucleotides are TGTGCCAGCACTCCCCCGGGAGGGGAACTTGAAGCTTTCTTT.

This chain uses TRBV10-3 with TRBJ2-7; TRBD2 matches 9 bases. Germline V gene sequence: CDR1 ENHRY, CDR2 SYGVKD. V lost 7 bases, J lost 4 bases, and 5 bases stayed unmatched. The CDR3 extends over 13 amino acids. CDR3 DNA: TGTGCCATCACGGGGCGGGAGGGGTACGAGCAGTACTTC. Translated, it gives CAITGREGYEQYF.

The chain combines TRBV6-5 with TRBJ2-7, with TRBD2 matching 7 bases. This CDR3 is 15 amino acids long. The trim removed 8 bases at V and 0 bases at J, leaving 10 bases unmatched. Germline V gene data show CDR1 as MNHEY and CDR2 as SVGAGI. CDR3 DNA sequence: TGTGCCAGCTCTGTCTCGGGCGGGAGCTCCTACGAGCAGTACTTC. It translates to CASSVSGGSSYEQYF.

In its sample, this clone was seen once. The V call is TRBV7-2, the J call TRBJ2-5; 8 bases agree with TRBD2. The J call may be faulty, since TRBJ2-7 better matches the DNA end. This CDR3 is 18 amino acids long. CDR1 is SGHTA and CDR2 is FQGNSA in the germline V gene. CDR3 sequence: CASSLQAVRTGGSYEQYF. The DNA of the CDR3 is TGTGCCAGCAGCTTACAGGCGGTCCGTACGGGAGGGTCTTACGAGCAGTACTTC.

The rearrangement joins TRBV5-1 to TRBJ2-3; no definite D call. The CDR3 sequence is 12 residues long. The germline V gene has CDR1 SGHRS and CDR2 YFSETQ. The V gene lost 0 bases and the J gene lost 4 bases, with 3 bases spanning the gap. In nucleotides, the CDR3 is TGCGCCAGCAGCTTGGGAGCAGATACGCAGTATTTT. Translated: CASSLGADTQYF.

This sequence joins TRBV5-1 and TRBJ2-2; the match to TRBD2 covers 8 bases. The germline V gene encodes CDR1 SGHRS and CDR2 YFSETQ. J lost 1 base, V lost 1 base, and 3 bases had no gene match. CDR3 length equals 16 residues. This chain's CDR3 is CASSLQAGGNTGELFF. The CDR3 DNA is TGCGCCAGCAGCTTGCAGGCGGGAGGGAACACCGGGGAGCTGTTTTTT.

Concerning this clone: Other nucleotide sequences in the sample specify the same CDR3. V is TRBV19 and J is TRBJ1-4, with TRBD1 as a possible D gene (6 bases). V was shortened by 5 bases and J by 9 bases, with 13 bases between the two germline ends. Germline V lookup: CDR1 LNHDA, CDR2 SQIVND (reference sequence). The CDR3 length is 13 residues. The CDR3 DNA follows: TGTGCCAGTAGTCCGCCGGGACATCAAAAACTGTTTTTT. Protein product: CASSPPGHQKLFF. Full variable domain (missing parts from reference TRBV19 and TRBJ1-4): DGGITQSPKYLFRKEGQNVTLSCEQNLNHDAMYWYRQDPGQGLRLIYYSQIVNDFQKGDIAEGYSVSREKKESFPLTVTSAQKNPTAFYLCASSPPGHQKLFFGSGTQLSVL.

The gene calls are TRBV6-1 and TRBJ1-1, with 9 bases aligning to TRBD1. This CDR3 comprises 14 residues. The germline V gene encodes CDR1 MNHNS and CDR2 SASEGT. With V trimmed by 9 bases and J by 3 bases, 8 bases remained unmatched. The CDR3 loop reads CASPMTGGDTEAFF. In DNA, the CDR3 is TGTGCCAGTCCCATGACAGGGGGTGACACTGAAGCTTTCTTT.